Sequencing of this T cell receptor beta chain was carried out in a study of T cells in localized non-small cell lung cancer. Study-wide results and caveats: Uninvolved adjacent lung had the highest recorded T cell clonality, with tumor below it. A median of about 58 of the top 100 tumor clones appeared in adjacent lung, which was paired and uninvolved. Without multi-region sequencing, intratumor heterogeneity could not be excluded. Overall survival was longer when the density of T cells in the blood was higher.

Concerning this clone: No antigen is known for it.

Deletions cut 5 bases from V and 2 bases from J, with 14 bases between. Germline CDR1 is SGHDT and CDR2 is YYEEEE. The CDR3 has 14 amino acids. The data were produced by immunoSEQ multiplex PCR, yet TCRdb's version contains in-frame clones alone and is incomplete. This table has some 19,000 clones, around nine tenths appearing once. The chain is built from TRBV5-6 and TRBJ2-7, with a tentative D call TRBD1 (6 bases). The specimen was peripheral blood, collected before any cancer treatment. The receptor was isolated from a male donor at least 60 years old with stage I squamous cell lung carcinoma. The CDR3 reads CASSFIGQTYEQYF. In DNA, the CDR3 is TGTGCCAGCAGTTTTATCGGACAGACCTACGAGCAGTACTTC.